The table lists the clone carrying this T cell receptor (beta chain) with many counts. In the library, individual cDNA molecules carried attached unique molecular identifiers. TCRdb re-derived calls from the 5' RACE reads in MiXCR, one entry per CDR3 protein. The data show 65,000 to 85,000 distinct CDR3 sequences, roughly 13% seen once. The data originate from a study of early T cells in non-severe SARS-CoV-2 infection. In germline, CDR1 is LNHDA, CDR2 SQIVND (reference sequence). The CDR3 covers 14 residues. V lost 3 bases to trimming and J lost 5 bases; unmatched junction nucleotides: 3. This chain connects TRBV19 to TRBJ2-2, with 7 bases lining up with TRBD1. Sequencing input: whole blood. This clonotype originated in an adult who was a healthcare worker with PCR-confirmed SARS-CoV-2 infection or an uninfected control (not recorded which). CDR3 loop: CASSISRGTGELFF. The DNA for the CDR3 is TGTGCCAGTAGTATTTCCAGGGGGACCGGGGAGCTGTTTTTT.